The TCR beta chain described here comes from a study of T cells in Graves' hyperthyroidism and ophthalmopathy. The study's findings and limits: Ophthalmopathy got predicted by the model a median around 6.8 months before its onset.

Using RNA transcripts as the source, TCR beta CDR3 regions were amplified. Primed by the HTBI set, a first-round RT-PCR was run on the TCR CDR3. TCRdb called the multiplex PCR reads again in MiXCR, with one record for every CDR3 protein. The sample contains 550,000 to 700,000 distinct CDR3 sequences, more than 45% of which appear only once. Deletions cut 0 bases from V and 7 bases from J, with 12 bases between. The length of the CDR3 is 14 residues. Per the germline V gene, CDR1 is GTSNPN and CDR2 is SVGIG (reference sequence). To note about this clonotype: Its specificity is not known.

Exclusion of patients followed from uncontrolled infection, other autoimmune disease, pregnancy or lactation. Each diagnosis drew on symptoms, thyroxine, TRAb, thyroid ultrasound and orbital computed tomography findings. The sequencing input was peripheral blood or thyroid tissue (not recorded which). This TCR derives from an adult woman with Graves' disease, either hyperthyroidism or ophthalmopathy (not recorded which). The chain links TRBV30 to TRBJ2-2, with D unclear. CDR3 DNA sequence: TGTGCCTGGAGTGTATGGGGTGTGAGCGGGGAGCTGTTTTTT. Encoded protein: CAWSVWGVSGELFF.